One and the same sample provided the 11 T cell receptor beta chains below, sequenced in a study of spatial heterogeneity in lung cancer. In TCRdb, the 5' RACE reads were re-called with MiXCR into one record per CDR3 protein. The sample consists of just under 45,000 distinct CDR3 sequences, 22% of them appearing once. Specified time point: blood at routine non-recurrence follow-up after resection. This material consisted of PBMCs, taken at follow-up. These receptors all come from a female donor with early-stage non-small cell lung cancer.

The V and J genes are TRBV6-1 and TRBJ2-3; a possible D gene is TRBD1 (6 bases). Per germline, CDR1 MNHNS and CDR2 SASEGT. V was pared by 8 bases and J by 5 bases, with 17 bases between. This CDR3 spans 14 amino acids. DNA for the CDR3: TGTGCCAGCCCCACGAACCAGGGGAAAGATACGCAGTATTTT. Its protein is CASPTNQGKDTQYF.

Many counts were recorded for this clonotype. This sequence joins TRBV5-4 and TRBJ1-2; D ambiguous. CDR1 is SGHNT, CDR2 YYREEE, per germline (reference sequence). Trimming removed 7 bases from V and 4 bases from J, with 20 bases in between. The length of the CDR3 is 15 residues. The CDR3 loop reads CASLKFGGRLYGYTF. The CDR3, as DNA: TGTGCCAGCCTAAAGTTTGGTGGAAGGCTCTATGGCTACACCTTC.

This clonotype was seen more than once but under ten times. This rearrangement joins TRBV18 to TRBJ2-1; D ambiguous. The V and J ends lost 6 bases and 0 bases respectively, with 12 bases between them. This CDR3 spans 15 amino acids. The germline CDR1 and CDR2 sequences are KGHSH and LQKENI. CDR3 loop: CASSPQASSYNEQFF. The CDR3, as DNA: TGTGCCAGCTCCCCCCAGGCTAGCTCCTACAATGAGCAGTTCTTC.

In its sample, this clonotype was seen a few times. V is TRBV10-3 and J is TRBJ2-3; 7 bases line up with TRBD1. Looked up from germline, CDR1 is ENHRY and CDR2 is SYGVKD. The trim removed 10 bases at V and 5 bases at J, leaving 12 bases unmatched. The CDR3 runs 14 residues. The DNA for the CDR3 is TGTGCCACTTCCACCGGGACAGAGAAAGATACGCAGTATTTT. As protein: CATSTGTEKDTQYF.

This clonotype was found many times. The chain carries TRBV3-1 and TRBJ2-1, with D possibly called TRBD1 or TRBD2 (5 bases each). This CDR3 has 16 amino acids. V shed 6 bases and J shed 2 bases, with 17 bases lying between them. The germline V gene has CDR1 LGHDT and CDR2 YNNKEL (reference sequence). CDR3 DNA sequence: TGTGCCAGCAGTTCCGGGGCTGGCGGACCCTACAATGAGCAGTTCTTC. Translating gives CASSSGAGGPYNEQFF.

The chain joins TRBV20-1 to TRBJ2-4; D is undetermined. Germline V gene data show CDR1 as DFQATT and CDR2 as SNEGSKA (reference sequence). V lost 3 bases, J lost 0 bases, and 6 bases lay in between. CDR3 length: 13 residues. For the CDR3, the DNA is TGCAGTGCTAGTCGTCTAGCCAAAAACATTCAGTACTTC. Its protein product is CSASRLAKNIQYF.

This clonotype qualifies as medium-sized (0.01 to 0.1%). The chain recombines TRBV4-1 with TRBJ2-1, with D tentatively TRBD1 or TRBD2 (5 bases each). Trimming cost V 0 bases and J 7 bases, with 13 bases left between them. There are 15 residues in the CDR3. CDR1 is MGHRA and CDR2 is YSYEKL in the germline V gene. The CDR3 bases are TGCGCCAGCAGCCAAGATGAGGGGCGGTGGAATGAGCAGTTCTTC. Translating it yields CASSQDEGRWNEQFF.

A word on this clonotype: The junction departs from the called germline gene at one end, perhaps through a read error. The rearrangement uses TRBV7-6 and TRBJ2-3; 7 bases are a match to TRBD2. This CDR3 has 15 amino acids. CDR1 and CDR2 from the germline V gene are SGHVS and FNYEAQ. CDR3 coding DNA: TGTGCCGGCAGCCGGGGAGCGGGGCCTACAGATACGCAGTATTTT. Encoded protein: CAGSRGAGPTDTQYF.

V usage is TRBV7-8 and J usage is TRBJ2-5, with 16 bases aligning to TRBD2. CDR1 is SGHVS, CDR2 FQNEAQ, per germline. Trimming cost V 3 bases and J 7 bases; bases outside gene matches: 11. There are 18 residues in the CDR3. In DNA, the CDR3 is TGTGCCAGCAGCTTTGGGACTAGCGGGGGGGCCAGGCGTGGGACCCAGTACTTC. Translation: CASSFGTSGGARRGTQYF.

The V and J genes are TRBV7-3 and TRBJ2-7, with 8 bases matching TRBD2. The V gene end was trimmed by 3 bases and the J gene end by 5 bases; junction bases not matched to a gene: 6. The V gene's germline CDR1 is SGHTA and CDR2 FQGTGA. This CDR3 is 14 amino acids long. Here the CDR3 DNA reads TGTGCCAGCAGCTTCGGGAGGGCCGGTGACGAGCAGTACTTC. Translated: CASSFGRAGDEQYF.

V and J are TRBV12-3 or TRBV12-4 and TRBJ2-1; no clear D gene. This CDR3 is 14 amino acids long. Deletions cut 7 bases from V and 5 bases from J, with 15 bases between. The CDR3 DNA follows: TGTGCCAGCACCCCCTCGTGGGCCAACAATGAGCAGTTCTTC. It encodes CASTPSWANNEQFF.